This is a list of T cell receptor beta chains from one sample in a study of patients and donors after allogeneic stem cell transplantation. MiXCR, applied by TCRdb to the RT-PCR reads, yields one record per CDR3 protein. The table has about 960,000 distinct CDR3 sequences, roughly 18% seen once; the top ten hold around 6%. The sample consisted of blood, either unsorted or a sorted T cell fraction (not recorded which). Source of these receptors: a human donor who was either an allogeneic HSCT recipient or a stem cell or donor lymphocyte infusion donor (not recorded which). It is not recorded whose cells these are; they may come from a transplant donor. CDR3s include the opening cysteine and the closing phenylalanine or tryptophan. A D gene is named only where the DNA matches it firmly. A row's size may be missing; if present it is once, few, many or a size class.

CDR3 protein: CSARAPSGRDEQFF; CDR3 DNA: TGCAGTGCTAGAGCCCCTAGCGGGAGGGATGAGCAGTTCTTC; CDR3 length: 14; D gene: TRBD2; clone size: .; V gene: TRBV20-1; J gene: TRBJ2-1
CDR3 protein: CASSLGPGQQGYTF; CDR3 DNA: TGTGCCAGCAGCTTAGGTCCGGGACAGCAAGGCTACACCTTC; CDR3 length: 14; D gene: TRBD1; clone size: .; V gene: TRBV7-8; J gene: TRBJ1-2
CDR3 protein: CASSTGLALGSGSYNEQFF; CDR3 DNA: TGTGCCAGCAGTACCGGACTAGCTTTGGGGTCGGGCTCCTACAATGAGCAGTTCTTC; CDR3 length: 19; D gene: TRBD2; clone size: .; V gene: TRBV28; J gene: TRBJ2-1
CDR3 protein: CATSDSGGNTEAFF; CDR3 DNA: TGTGCCACCAGTGATTCGGGGGGGAACACTGAAGCTTTCTTT; CDR3 length: 14; D gene: .; clone size: .; V gene: TRBV24-1; J gene: TRBJ1-1
CDR3 protein: CAWSATTYYNEQFF; CDR3 DNA: TGTGCCTGGAGTGCTACAACCTACTACAATGAGCAGTTCTTC; CDR3 length: 14; D gene: .; clone size: once; V gene: TRBV30; J gene: TRBJ2-1
CDR3 protein: CSVRGSSYNSPLHF; CDR3 DNA: TGCAGTGTCAGAGGGAGCTCCTATAATTCACCCCTCCACTTT; CDR3 length: 14; D gene: .; clone size: .; V gene: TRBV20-1; J gene: TRBJ1-6
CDR3 protein: CASSTGVYNEQFF; CDR3 DNA: TGTGCCAGTTCGACAGGGGTCTACAATGAGCAGTTCTTC; CDR3 length: 13; D gene: TRBD1; clone size: few; V gene: TRBV27; J gene: TRBJ2-1
CDR3 protein: CASSSRTSGSISYF; CDR3 DNA: TGTGCCAGCAGCTCGAGGACTAGCGGGAGTATTTCGTACTTC; CDR3 length: 14; D gene: TRBD2; clone size: few; V gene: TRBV7-6; J gene: TRBJ2-7
CDR3 protein: CSVAPGDGYTF; CDR3 DNA: TGCAGCGTTGCCCCAGGGGATGGCTACACCTTC; CDR3 length: 11; D gene: .; clone size: few; V gene: TRBV29-1; J gene: TRBJ1-2
CDR3 protein: CASSSALGEEYEQYF; CDR3 DNA: TGTGCCAGCAGCTCCGCTCTCGGGGAGGAATACGAGCAGTACTTC; CDR3 length: 15; D gene: .; clone size: .; V gene: TRBV3-1; J gene: TRBJ2-7
CDR3 protein: CASSEWAFWTSGSTDTQYF; CDR3 DNA: TGTGCCAGCAGCGAGTGGGCTTTTTGGACTAGCGGGAGCACAGATACGCAGTATTTT; CDR3 length: 19; D gene: TRBD2; clone size: .; V gene: TRBV9; J gene: TRBJ2-3
CDR3 protein: CSATQGIYEQYF; CDR3 DNA: TGCAGTGCAACACAGGGTATCTACGAGCAGTACTTC; CDR3 length: 12; D gene: .; clone size: few; V gene: TRBV20-1; J gene: TRBJ2-7
CDR3 protein: CASSGSPHIQYF; CDR3 DNA: TGTGCCAGCAGTGGGTCCCCTCACATTCAGTACTTC; CDR3 length: 12; D gene: .; clone size: .; V gene: TRBV27; J gene: TRBJ2-4
CDR3 protein: CASRGEGRFYEQYF; CDR3 DNA: TGTGCCAGCAGAGGGGAGGGTAGGTTCTACGAGCAGTACTTC; CDR3 length: 14; D gene: TRBD2; clone size: .; V gene: TRBV27; J gene: TRBJ2-7
CDR3 protein: CASSQRRGSGSTDTQYF; CDR3 DNA: TGTGCCAGCAGCCAACGTAGGGGTAGCGGGAGCACAGATACGCAGTATTTT; CDR3 length: 17; D gene: TRBD2; clone size: .; V gene: TRBV3-1; J gene: TRBJ2-3
CDR3 protein: CALLGNEQFF; CDR3 DNA: TGTGCCCTTCTGGGCAATGAGCAGTTCTTC; CDR3 length: 10; D gene: .; clone size: .; V gene: TRBV7-9; J gene: TRBJ2-1
CDR3 protein: CASRTTVYEQYF; CDR3 DNA: TGTGCCAGCCGGACGACGGTCTACGAGCAGTACTTC; CDR3 length: 12; D gene: .; clone size: few; V gene: TRBV2; J gene: TRBJ2-7
CDR3 protein: CASIGLTLMNTEAFF; CDR3 DNA: TGTGCCAGCATAGGACTGACCCTAATGAACACTGAAGCTTTCTTT; CDR3 length: 15; D gene: .; clone size: few; V gene: TRBV27; J gene: TRBJ1-1
CDR3 protein: CASSPRGRKNTEAFF; CDR3 DNA: TGTGCCAGCTCACCACGGGGCAGGAAAAACACTGAAGCTTTCTTT; CDR3 length: 15; D gene: .; clone size: .; V gene: TRBV18; J gene: TRBJ1-1
CDR3 protein: CASSLQALELKNIQYF; CDR3 DNA: TGTGCCAGCAGCTTGCAGGCCCTTGAGCTCAAAAACATTCAGTACTTC; CDR3 length: 16; D gene: .; clone size: few; V gene: TRBV5-5; J gene: TRBJ2-4
CDR3 protein: CASSEGTSGLGTQYF; CDR3 DNA: TGTGCCAGCAGCGAAGGGACTAGCGGACTAGGGACCCAGTACTTC; CDR3 length: 15; D gene: TRBD2; clone size: .; V gene: TRBV7-2; J gene: TRBJ2-5
CDR3 protein: CASSSGQGSYEQYF; CDR3 DNA: TGCGCCAGCAGCTCGGGACAGGGCTCCTACGAGCAGTACTTC; CDR3 length: 14; D gene: TRBD1; clone size: many; V gene: TRBV5-1; J gene: TRBJ2-7
CDR3 protein: CSARAGGGQPQHF; CDR3 DNA: TGCAGTGCTAGAGCTGGTGGAGGGCAGCCCCAGCATTTT; CDR3 length: 13; D gene: .; clone size: .; V gene: TRBV20-1; J gene: TRBJ1-5
CDR3 protein: CASRYRGNANTEAFF; CDR3 DNA: TGTGCCAGCAGGTACCGAGGGAATGCGAACACTGAAGCTTTCTTT; CDR3 length: 15; D gene: .; clone size: many; V gene: TRBV12-3/TRBV12-4; J gene: TRBJ1-1
CDR3 protein: CSVKDMNTEAFF; CDR3 DNA: TGCAGCGTAAAGGACATGAACACTGAAGCTTTCTTT; CDR3 length: 12; D gene: .; clone size: .; V gene: TRBV29-1; J gene: TRBJ1-1
CDR3 protein: CASSLSRGTYEQYF; CDR3 DNA: TGCGCCAGCAGCTTGTCCAGGGGAACCTACGAGCAGTACTTC; CDR3 length: 14; D gene: .; clone size: many; V gene: TRBV5-1; J gene: TRBJ2-7
CDR3 protein: CASSIGPTNIYEQYF; CDR3 DNA: TGTGCCAGCAGCATTGGACCAACCAATATCTACGAGCAGTACTTC; CDR3 length: 15; D gene: .; clone size: few; V gene: TRBV9; J gene: TRBJ2-7
CDR3 protein: CASSQEQGPGNTIYF; CDR3 DNA: TGTGCCAGCAGCCAAGAACAGGGGCCTGGAAACACCATATATTTT; CDR3 length: 15; D gene: TRBD1; clone size: .; V gene: TRBV3-1; J gene: TRBJ1-3
CDR3 protein: CASSSQNGNQPQHF; CDR3 DNA: TGTGCCAGTAGTAGCCAGAACGGGAATCAGCCCCAGCATTTT; CDR3 length: 14; D gene: .; clone size: few; V gene: TRBV19; J gene: TRBJ1-5
CDR3 protein: CAISPIRTGSYNEQFF; CDR3 DNA: TGTGCCATCAGCCCCATCCGGACAGGGTCCTACAATGAGCAGTTCTTC; CDR3 length: 16; D gene: TRBD1; clone size: few; V gene: TRBV10-3; J gene: TRBJ2-1
CDR3 protein: CASSESGRNEQFF; CDR3 DNA: TGTGCCAGCAGTGAAAGCGGGAGGAATGAGCAGTTCTTC; CDR3 length: 13; D gene: TRBD2; clone size: .; V gene: TRBV12-3/TRBV12-4; J gene: TRBJ2-1
CDR3 protein: CASSRLTAYEQYF; CDR3 DNA: TGTGCCAGCTCACGACTGACGGCCTACGAGCAGTACTTC; CDR3 length: 13; D gene: .; clone size: .; V gene: TRBV18; J gene: TRBJ2-7
CDR3 protein: CASSPSGPRVYEQYF; CDR3 DNA: TGTGCCAGCAGCCCAAGCGGTCCCCGTGTGTACGAGCAGTACTTC; CDR3 length: 15; D gene: .; clone size: .; V gene: TRBV7-6; J gene: TRBJ2-7
CDR3 protein: CASSLVGPETQYF; CDR3 DNA: TGTGCCAGCAGCTTAGTAGGTCCTGAGACCCAGTACTTC; CDR3 length: 13; D gene: .; clone size: .; V gene: TRBV7-9; J gene: TRBJ2-5
CDR3 protein: CAIPSSGNTIYF; CDR3 DNA: TGTGCCATCCCGAGCTCTGGAAACACCATATATTTT; CDR3 length: 12; D gene: .; clone size: .; V gene: TRBV12-3/TRBV12-4; J gene: TRBJ1-3
CDR3 protein: CASSLVPGLAHEQFF; CDR3 DNA: TGCGCCAGCAGCTTGGTCCCGGGACTAGCGCATGAGCAGTTCTTC; CDR3 length: 15; D gene: TRBD2; clone size: few; V gene: TRBV5-1; J gene: TRBJ2-1
CDR3 protein: CSATRQVLYGYTF; CDR3 DNA: TGCAGTGCAACTCGACAGGTACTCTATGGCTACACCTTC; CDR3 length: 13; D gene: .; clone size: few; V gene: TRBV20-1; J gene: TRBJ1-2
CDR3 protein: CASSADRYSNQPQHF; CDR3 DNA: TGTGCCAGCAGTGCTGATAGATATAGCAATCAGCCCCAGCATTTT; CDR3 length: 15; D gene: .; clone size: few; V gene: TRBV2; J gene: TRBJ1-5
CDR3 protein: CASSAAGGEGNIQYF; CDR3 DNA: TGTGCCAGCAGTGCGGCTGGGGGCGAAGGGAACATTCAGTACTTC; CDR3 length: 15; D gene: .; clone size: few; V gene: TRBV6-1; J gene: TRBJ2-4
CDR3 protein: CASSRQQGVGYGYTF; CDR3 DNA: TGTGCCAGCAGCCGGCAACAGGGAGTGGGCTATGGCTACACCTTC; CDR3 length: 15; D gene: .; clone size: few; V gene: TRBV6-1; J gene: TRBJ1-2
CDR3 protein: CASSLGGSRTDTQYF; CDR3 DNA: TGTGCCAGCAGCCTAGGGGGCAGTCGTACAGATACGCAGTATTTT; CDR3 length: 15; D gene: TRBD1; clone size: .; V gene: TRBV7-3; J gene: TRBJ2-3
CDR3 protein: CASSEVAAIYNSPLHF; CDR3 DNA: TGTGCCAGCAGTGAAGTGGCAGCGATCTATAATTCACCCCTCCACTTT; CDR3 length: 16; D gene: .; clone size: .; V gene: TRBV6-1; J gene: TRBJ1-6
CDR3 protein: CAWSPGQGWAAFF; CDR3 DNA: TGTGCCTGGAGTCCAGGACAGGGGTGGGCAGCTTTCTTT; CDR3 length: 13; D gene: TRBD1; clone size: few; V gene: TRBV30; J gene: TRBJ1-1
CDR3 protein: CASSTGQVADTQYF; CDR3 DNA: TGCGCCAGCAGCACGGGACAGGTAGCAGATACGCAGTATTTT; CDR3 length: 14; D gene: TRBD1; clone size: few; V gene: TRBV5-1; J gene: TRBJ2-3
CDR3 protein: CASSPTGGGGTSGFYNEQFF; CDR3 DNA: TGTGCCAGCAGCCCGACTGGGGGCGGCGGGACTAGCGGGTTCTACAATGAGCAGTTCTTC; CDR3 length: 20; D gene: TRBD2; clone size: .; V gene: TRBV9; J gene: TRBJ2-1